The clone carrying this T cell receptor beta chain was recorded many times. Its target is not known. Gene labels here are mouse ones. The sequenced fragment ends 4 residues before the CDR3 boundary, so the rest is inferred from the germline J gene. The data are from a study of CD8+ T cells in alopecia areata. Study-wide findings and caveats: Sequencing of scalp samples also captures resident alphabeta T cells of normal skin.

A panel of CD4, CD8alpha, NKG2D, NKG2ACE and other markers served to sort pooled cutaneous lymph node cells. The V segment lost 0 bases and the J segment 2 bases; nucleotides outside the gene matches: 2. CDR3 length: 16 residues. Germline CDR1 and CDR2: NNHNN and SYGAGS (reference sequence). The authors extracted RNA and reverse transcribed it into cDNA as the sequencing template. The table came from immunoSEQ multiplex PCR; TCRdb's copy has only in-frame clones and leaves some out. Found here are 20,000 or so clones, no singletons; the ten largest cover 31%. The sequence derives from a C3H/HeJ mouse with alopecia areata. Strain haplotype (MHC): H2-k. This chain links TRBV13-2 with TRBJ2-2, with TRBD2 matching over 9 bases. The sequenced sample was CD8+ T cells sorted from a lymph node. The CDR3 bases that were read are TGTGCCAGCGGTGATGCCGACTGGGGGAACACCGGG. It translates to CASGDADWGNTG. The whole CDR3 sequence is CASGDADWGNTGQLYF.